The T cell receptor beta chain described here comes from a study of shared clonotypes between healthy human individuals. About this clone itself: Its cognate antigen is unknown.

Study findings and constraints: How much donors shared clonotypes was expected to be affected by sequencing depth.

Naive-designated CD8 cells lacked CD45RO, were positively enriched for CCR7, and omitted terminally differentiated effector memory CD45RA+ cells. Using immunoSEQ multiplex PCR, the repertoire was profiled, and TCRdb retains in-frame clones only, with some absent. The sample holds about 800,000 clones; 96% are singletons and the top ten take about 0.25%. The germline CDR1 and CDR2 sequences are SGHAT and FQNNGV. Trimming took off 5 bases at V and 8 bases at J, with 10 bases between the two ends. The CDR3 is 12 amino acids. The material sequenced was naive CD8+ T cells sorted from blood. The receptor comes from a young man in good health. The chain employs TRBV11-2 and TRBJ2-1, with a weak D call TRBD2 (5 bases). The CDR3 bases are TGTGCCAGCAGCGAGCGGCTGGATGAGCAGTTCTTC. Translated, it gives CASSERLDEQFF.